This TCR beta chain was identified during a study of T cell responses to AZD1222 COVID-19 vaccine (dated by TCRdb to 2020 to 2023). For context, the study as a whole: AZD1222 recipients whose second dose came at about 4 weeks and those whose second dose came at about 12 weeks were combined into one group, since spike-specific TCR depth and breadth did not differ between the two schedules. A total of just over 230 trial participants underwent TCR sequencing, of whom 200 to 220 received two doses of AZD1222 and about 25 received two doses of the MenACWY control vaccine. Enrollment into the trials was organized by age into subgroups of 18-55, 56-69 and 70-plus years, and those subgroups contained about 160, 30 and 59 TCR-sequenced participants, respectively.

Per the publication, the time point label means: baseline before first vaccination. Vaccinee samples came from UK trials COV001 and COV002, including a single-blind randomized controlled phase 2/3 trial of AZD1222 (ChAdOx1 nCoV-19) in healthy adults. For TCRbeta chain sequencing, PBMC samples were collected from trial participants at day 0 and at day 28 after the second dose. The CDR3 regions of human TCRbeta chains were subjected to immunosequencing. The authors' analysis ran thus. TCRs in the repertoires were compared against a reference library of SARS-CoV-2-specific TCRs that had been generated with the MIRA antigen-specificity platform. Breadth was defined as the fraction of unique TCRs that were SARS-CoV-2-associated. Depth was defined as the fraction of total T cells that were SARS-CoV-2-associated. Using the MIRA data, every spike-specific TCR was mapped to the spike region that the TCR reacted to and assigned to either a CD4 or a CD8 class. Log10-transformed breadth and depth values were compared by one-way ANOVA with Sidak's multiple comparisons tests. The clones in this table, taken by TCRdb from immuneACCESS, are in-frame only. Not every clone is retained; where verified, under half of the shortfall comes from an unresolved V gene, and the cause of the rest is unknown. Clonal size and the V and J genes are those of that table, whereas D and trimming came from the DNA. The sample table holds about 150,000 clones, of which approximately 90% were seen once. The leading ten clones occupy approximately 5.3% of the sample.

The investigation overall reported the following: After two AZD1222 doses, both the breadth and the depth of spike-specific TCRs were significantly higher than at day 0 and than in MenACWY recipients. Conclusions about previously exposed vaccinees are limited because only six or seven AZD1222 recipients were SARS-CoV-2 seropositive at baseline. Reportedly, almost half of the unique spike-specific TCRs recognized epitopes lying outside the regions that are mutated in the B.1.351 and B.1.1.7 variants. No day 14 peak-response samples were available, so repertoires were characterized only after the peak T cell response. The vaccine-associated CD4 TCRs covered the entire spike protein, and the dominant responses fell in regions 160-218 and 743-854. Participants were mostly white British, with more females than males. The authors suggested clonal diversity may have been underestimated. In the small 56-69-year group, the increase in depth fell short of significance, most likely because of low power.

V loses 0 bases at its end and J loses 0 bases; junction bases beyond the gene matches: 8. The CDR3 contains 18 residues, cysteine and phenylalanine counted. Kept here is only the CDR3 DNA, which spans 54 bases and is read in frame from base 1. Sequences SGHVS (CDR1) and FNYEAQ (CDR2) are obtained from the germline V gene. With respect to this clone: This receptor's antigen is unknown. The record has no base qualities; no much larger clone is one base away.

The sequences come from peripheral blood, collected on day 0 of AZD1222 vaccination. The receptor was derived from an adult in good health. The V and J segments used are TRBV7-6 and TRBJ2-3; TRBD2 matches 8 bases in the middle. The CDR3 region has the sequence CASSLAQLAASSTDTQYF. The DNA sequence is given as TGTGCCAGCAGCTTAGCCCAACTAGCGGCCTCTAGCACAGATACGCAGTATTTT.